The entry below describes one T cell receptor (beta chain). This clonotype has more than one count but fewer than ten. The target of this receptor is not known. One end of the junction varies from germline; a read error may be responsible. The roughly 39 donors, aged about 6 to 95 years, were systemically healthy Caucasian individuals from Russia. Each donor gave around 9 milliliters of peripheral blood, collected into EDTA-treated Vacutainer tubes. Ficoll-Paque density-gradient centrifugation was used to isolate PBMCs, with at least 7 million obtained per sample. Trizol reagent was used to extract total RNA from the PBMCs, yielding at least 5 micrograms per sample. For every donor, flow cytometry on a PBMC aliquot measured the percentage of naive CD45RAhigh/CD27high T cells. The CDR3 holds 11 amino acids from the cysteine to the phenylalanine. Only the CDR3 region is kept as DNA, spanning 33 bases read in frame from base 1. The germline V gene (reference sequence) specifies MNHNY as CDR1 and SVGAGI as CDR2.

The data were obtained in a study of blood T cells in healthy people across ages (dated by TCRdb to between 2015 and 2016). Notes on the research overall: Template switching captured roughly one uniquely barcoded TCR beta cDNA molecule per two T cells in model experiments. For two donors (one aged 18 to 29 and one aged 80 or older), the study analyzed two additional independent replicas of 1 million unique cDNA reads from the same blood draw. Four age groups were formed from the donors: young (average approximately 17 years), middle-aged (approximately 40), aged (approximately 60) and long-lived (about 75). The study measured age-related changes in TCR beta repertoire diversity using deep sequencing normalized with unique cDNA molecular identifiers. To avoid experimental bias, donors of different ages were randomly spread across the sequencing lanes. General study outcomes and caveats: Bulk unsorted PBMC profiling prevented conclusive comparison of naive and antigen-experienced compartments. Estimates of total diversity based on one million sequenced T cells were regarded as lower bounds and as underestimates. Compared with the aged group, more naive CD4+ T cells, fewer expanded clones and increased TCR diversity were shown by the long-lived group, suggesting age selection. The CMV infection status of donors was not known, potentially confounding age-related changes in expanded clonotypes. Observed TCR beta diversity per million T cells fell roughly linearly with age, and a significant reduction was already apparent by age around 39. The percentage of naive T cells measured by flow cytometry correlated strongly with observed TCR beta diversity.

The library was generated by 5' RACE. Sequencer: Illumina HiSeq 2500. A second roughly 6 to 11 cycle PCR used a sample-barcoded 5' primer and a J-beta primer mix. A unique molecular identifier was introduced onto each TCR beta cDNA molecule by a template-switch 5' adaptor carrying 12 random nucleotides. Each sample yielded at least 3 million CDR3-containing paired-end reads. First-strand cDNA was synthesized from all RNA with the Mint cDNA synthesis kit, primed by a TRBC-specific oligonucleotide. Following uracil-DNA glycosylase treatment, all cDNA underwent a first 18-cycle PCR with the universal primers M1SS and BC2_uni_R. Concerning the study's data processing: For normalization, 1 million high-quality reads were randomly selected from each sample, with every read carrying a distinct molecular identifier. Instead of being binned into consensus sequences, reads with shared molecular identifiers were discarded. MiTCR, set to a Q25 quality threshold and the strictest error-elimination algorithm, was used for CDR3 identification, clonotype clustering and error correction. A nonparametric unseen species model with Euler transformation was used to estimate lower-bound total TCR beta diversity. The public reads were quality trimmed at Q25 with fastp and then assembled into clones with MiXCR by TCRdb, keeping productive beta chains. Duplicate CDR3 protein sequences are folded into a single record with the most common DNA and genes. These V and J calls rely on TCRdb rather than the paper's analysis. Present in this sample are about 680,000 distinct CDR3 sequences, 49% of which were seen just once. Under 35% of the sample comes from the top ten.

The specimen sequenced was blood. The chain is assembled from TRBV6-6 and TRBJ2-5; the best D guess is TRBD1, with 5 bases matching. This receptor was identified in a woman in her sixties in good health. The encoded CDR3 is CASSREEPQYF. The DNA is TGTGCCAGCTCCAGGGAAGAGCCCCAGTACTTC.